Sequencing of this T cell receptor beta chain was carried out in a study of cytomegalovirus exposure and HLA in healthy donors. The PCR employed 60 Vbeta primers together with 13 Jbeta primers. Sequencing was performed with immunoSEQ multiplex PCR; in TCRdb, only in-frame clones are kept and a portion is missing. The sample holds some 190,000 clones, over 75% seen once. The CDR3 spans 14 residues. The V and J ends lost 0 bases and 7 bases respectively, with 7 bases between them. Germline V gene lookup returns CDR1 KGHSY and CDR2 FQNENV. The TCR was taken from a woman aged 25 to 39 in good health and CMV-seronegative. The chain recombines TRBV16 with TRBJ1-6; no firm D call. Sequences were obtained from PBMCs. For the CDR3, the DNA is TGTGCCAGCAGCCAATCCCTCGGGAATTCACCCCTCCACTTT. This encodes CASSQSLGNSPLHF.